These T cell receptor beta chains were read from a single sample in a study of blood T cell repertoires in COVID-19. The table came from immunoSEQ multiplex PCR; TCRdb's copy has only in-frame clones and leaves some out. The sample has approximately 250,000 clones, 84% seen once; the top ten hold 7.5% to 9%. Sequencing was carried out using peripheral blood. Receptors were obtained from a human donor in a cohort sampled during active COVID-19. CDR3s include the opening cysteine and the closing phenylalanine or tryptophan. D genes are given only for firm matches. Clone size is given for some rows only: seen once, a few or many times, or a class if the clone is expanded.

DNA: TGCGCCAGCAGCCAAGGAGAGGGACAGGCGAACACCGGGGAGCTGTTTTTT; CDR3: CASSQGEGQANTGELFF; D: TRBD1; V: TRBV4-1; J: TRBJ2-2; size: .
DNA: TGTGCCAGCAGTCGGACTAGCGGGAACTACGAGCAGTACTTC; CDR3: CASSRTSGNYEQYF; D: TRBD2; V: TRBV2; J: TRBJ2-7; size: .
DNA: TGTGCCAGCGGCTTAATCAATCAGCCCCAGCATTTT; CDR3: CASGLINQPQHF; D: .; V: TRBV28; J: TRBJ1-5; size: .
DNA: TGTGCCAGCAGCGTTCCCGGGACAGGGCTGGGCTCTGGAAACACCATATATTTT; CDR3: CASSVPGTGLGSGNTIYF; D: TRBD1; V: TRBV11-2; J: TRBJ1-3; size: .
DNA: TGTGCCAGCAGTTTACCGCGTGCGGAGGGCCAGGGGGGCCAGTACTTC; CDR3: CASSLPRAEGQGGQYF; D: .; V: TRBV28; J: TRBJ2-5; size: .
DNA: TGTGCCAGCAGTGAAGAGACTAGCGGACTACACAATGAGCAGTTCTTC; CDR3: CASSEETSGLHNEQFF; D: TRBD2; V: TRBV6-1; J: TRBJ2-1; size: .
DNA: TGCGCCAGCAGCTTGGAAGGGACTCCCTATCAGCAGTACTTC; CDR3: CASSLEGTPYQQYF; D: .; V: TRBV5-1; J: TRBJ2-7; size: .
DNA: TGTGCCAGCAGCGTCAGGGGGGCAACTAATGAAAAACTGTTTTTT; CDR3: CASSVRGATNEKLFF; D: TRBD1; V: TRBV9; J: TRBJ1-4; size: .
DNA: TGTGCCAGCAGCCAAGAGGGACAGGGGGCCGATGAGCAGTTCTTC; CDR3: CASSQEGQGADEQFF; D: TRBD1; V: TRBV4-2; J: TRBJ2-1; size: .
DNA: TGCGCCAGCAGCGGGGCTGACAGGGTTATGCGCGGCTACACCTTC; CDR3: CASSGADRVMRGYTF; D: TRBD1; V: TRBV5-1; J: TRBJ1-2; size: .
DNA: TGTGCCAGCAGTTACTCCGGGACAGGAAGTGCGGGCACCTTC; CDR3: CASSYSGTGSAGTF; D: TRBD1; V: TRBV6-5; J: TRBJ1-2; size: once
DNA: TGTGCCAGCAGCTTACAGAGGGGGTCCGAGCAGTACTTC; CDR3: CASSLQRGSEQYF; D: .; V: TRBV7-2; J: TRBJ2-7; size: .
DNA: TGTGCCAGTAGAAAGGGACTAGTTACCGGGGAGCTGTTTTTT; CDR3: CASRKGLVTGELFF; D: TRBD2; V: TRBV19; J: TRBJ2-2; size: .
DNA: TGTGCCAGCAGTTCCAGACTAGCGGGGGGTATGGAGACCCAGTACTTC; CDR3: CASSSRLAGGMETQYF; D: TRBD2; V: TRBV28; J: TRBJ2-5; size: once
DNA: TGTGCCAGCTCACCACTACCGGGAAACAATCAGCCCCAGCATTTT; CDR3: CASSPLPGNNQPQHF; D: .; V: TRBV18; J: TRBJ1-5; size: .
DNA: TGTGCCAGCAGTTCCAAAGCAAGTAGCGGGAGGATCGCGCAGTCCTACAATGAGCAGTTCTTC; CDR3: CASSSKASSGRIAQSYNEQFF; D: TRBD2; V: TRBV27; J: TRBJ2-1; size: .
DNA: TGTGCCAGCGGCGTGAGGCCCAAGGAGACCCAGTACTTC; CDR3: CASGVRPKETQYF; D: .; V: TRBV2; J: TRBJ2-5; size: .
DNA: TGCGCCAGCAGCTTGGGACTAGCGGGGGACGAGACCCAGTACTTC; CDR3: CASSLGLAGDETQYF; D: TRBD2; V: TRBV5-1; J: TRBJ2-5; size: .
DNA: TGCAGCACTCCCGACAGGTCTAGCACAGATACGCAGTATTTT; CDR3: CSTPDRSSTDTQYF; D: .; V: TRBV29-1; J: TRBJ2-3; size: .
DNA: TGTGCCACCAGTGTTGCCGGGACAGATACAGATACGCAGTATTTT; CDR3: CATSVAGTDTDTQYF; D: TRBD1; V: TRBV24-1; J: TRBJ2-3; size: .
DNA: TGTGCCAGCAGCTTGGGGCAGACTGAAGCTTTCTTT; CDR3: CASSLGQTEAFF; D: .; V: TRBV5-5; J: TRBJ1-1; size: .
DNA: TGTGCCAGCAGCTGGAGCGGGAAGCGGAATGAGCAGTTCTTC; CDR3: CASSWSGKRNEQFF; D: TRBD2; V: TRBV5-6; J: TRBJ2-1; size: .
DNA: TGTGCCAGCAGCCTCAGACAGATTAGGTACCAAGAGACCCAGTACTTC; CDR3: CASSLRQIRYQETQYF; D: .; V: TRBV3-1/TRBV3-2; J: TRBJ2-5; size: .
DNA: TGTGCCAGCAGCCAAGCCATACTAGCGCGAATAGCCTACAATGAGCAGTTCTTC; CDR3: CASSQAILARIAYNEQFF; D: TRBD2; V: TRBV4-2; J: TRBJ2-1; size: .
DNA: TGTGCCACCCCGGACAGAAATAATGAAAAACTGTTTTTT; CDR3: CATPDRNNEKLFF; D: .; V: TRBV28; J: TRBJ1-4; size: .
DNA: TGTGCCAGCCAAATTCCGGGACAGGAGTATGGCTACACCTTC; CDR3: CASQIPGQEYGYTF; D: TRBD1; V: TRBV27; J: TRBJ1-2; size: .
DNA: TGTGCCAGCAGTGAATCGGCTAGCGGGAGATACGAGCAGTACTTC; CDR3: CASSESASGRYEQYF; D: TRBD2; V: TRBV6-1; J: TRBJ2-7; size: few
DNA: TGTGCCAGCAGCTCCCTAGCGGGGGGCGCGAATGAGCAGTTCTTC; CDR3: CASSSLAGGANEQFF; D: TRBD2; V: TRBV7-2; J: TRBJ2-1; size: once
DNA: TGTGCCAGCAGCTTGGTAGGGGACACTGAAGCTTTCTTT; CDR3: CASSLVGDTEAFF; D: .; V: TRBV7-3; J: TRBJ1-1; size: .
DNA: TGCACCAGCAGCTCTACTCCGGGACTATCTTTAAGGGGCTCCTACGAGCAGTACTTC; CDR3: CTSSSTPGLSLRGSYEQYF; D: .; V: TRBV1; J: TRBJ2-7; size: once
DNA: TGTGCCAGCAGTTATCTTGTAAACAGGGCCAACGTCCTGACTTTC; CDR3: CASSYLVNRANVLTF; D: .; V: TRBV6-5; J: TRBJ2-6; size: .
DNA: TGTGCCAGCAACGCGCGGCCGAACACCGGGGAGCTGTTTTTT; CDR3: CASNARPNTGELFF; D: .; V: TRBV9; J: TRBJ2-2; size: .
DNA: TGTGCCAGCAGCCAAGATAGGGGCAGGGTGGCAGATACGCAGTATTTT; CDR3: CASSQDRGRVADTQYF; D: .; V: TRBV14; J: TRBJ2-3; size: .
DNA: TGTGCCAGTAGTACTTTACAGGGGGCAGGTAGCCCTGAAGCTTTCTTT; CDR3: CASSTLQGAGSPEAFF; D: TRBD1; V: TRBV19; J: TRBJ1-1; size: .
DNA: TGTGCCAGCAGCTCTGACAGGGCACCCTATGGCTACACCTTC; CDR3: CASSSDRAPYGYTF; D: TRBD1; V: TRBV7-2; J: TRBJ1-2; size: .
DNA: TGTGCCAGTAGACAGGGGGCCCATGAGCAGTTCTTC; CDR3: CASRQGAHEQFF; D: TRBD1; V: TRBV19; J: TRBJ2-1; size: .
DNA: TGTGCCAGCAGGGGACAGGGTTGGTTTGAGGAAAAACTGTTTTTT; CDR3: CASRGQGWFEEKLFF; D: TRBD1; V: TRBV2; J: TRBJ1-4; size: .
DNA: TGTGCCAGCAGCTTAGGGGGTCGGGACAGACAAGAGACCCAGTACTTC; CDR3: CASSLGGRDRQETQYF; D: TRBD1; V: TRBV7-2; J: TRBJ2-5; size: .
DNA: TGTGCCAGCAGCGTAACTAGCGGGAGGTCGGGTAATGAGCAGTTCTTC; CDR3: CASSVTSGRSGNEQFF; D: TRBD2; V: TRBV9; J: TRBJ2-1; size: .
DNA: TGTGCCAGCAGCAACCGTGTGGGGGGGAGTACGCCCCAGCATTTT; CDR3: CASSNRVGGSTPQHF; D: .; V: TRBV21-1; J: TRBJ1-5; size: .
DNA: TGTGCCACCAGAACCGACCGCACTAGCGGAAGAAACATTCAGTACTTC; CDR3: CATRTDRTSGRNIQYF; D: TRBD2; V: TRBV15; J: TRBJ2-4; size: .
DNA: TGTGCCATCAGCGGGGGACTAGCGGGACCCTACGAGCAGTACTTC; CDR3: CAISGGLAGPYEQYF; D: TRBD2; V: TRBV10-3; J: TRBJ2-7; size: .
DNA: TGTGCCAGCAGCTTAGGAGGTGGGACATCCTACGAGCAGTACTTC; CDR3: CASSLGGGTSYEQYF; D: .; V: TRBV11-3; J: TRBJ2-7; size: .
DNA: TGTGCCAGTAGTATAGACGGGACTACGAGGCAGTACTTC; CDR3: CASSIDGTTRQYF; D: TRBD2; V: TRBV19; J: TRBJ2-7; size: .